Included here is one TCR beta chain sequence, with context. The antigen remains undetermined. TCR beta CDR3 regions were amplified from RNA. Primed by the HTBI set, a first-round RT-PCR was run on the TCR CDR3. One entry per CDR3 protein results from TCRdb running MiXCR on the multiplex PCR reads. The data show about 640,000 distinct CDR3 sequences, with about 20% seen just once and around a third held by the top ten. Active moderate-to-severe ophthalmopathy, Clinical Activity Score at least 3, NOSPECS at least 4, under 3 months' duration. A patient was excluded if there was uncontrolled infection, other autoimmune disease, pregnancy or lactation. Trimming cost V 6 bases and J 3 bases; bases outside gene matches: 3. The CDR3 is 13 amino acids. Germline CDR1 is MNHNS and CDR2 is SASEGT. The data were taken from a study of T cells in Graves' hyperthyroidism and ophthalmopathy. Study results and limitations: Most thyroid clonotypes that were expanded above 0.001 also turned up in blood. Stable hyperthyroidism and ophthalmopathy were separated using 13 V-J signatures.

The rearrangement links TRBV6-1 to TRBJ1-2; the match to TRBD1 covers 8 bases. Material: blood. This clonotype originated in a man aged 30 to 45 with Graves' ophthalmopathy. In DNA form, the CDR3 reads TGTGCCAGCAGACCGACAGGGGACTATGGCTACACCTTC. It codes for CASRPTGDYGYTF.